A selection of T cell receptor beta chains follows, all from one sample in a study of Ad26.COV2.S vaccination and SARS-CoV-2 variants. Some clones are missing from TCRdb's copy, which holds only in-frame ones; the method was immunoSEQ multiplex PCR. The profile covers more than 400,000 clones, with 90% appearing a single time and less than 4.5% taken by the ten largest. This material consisted of peripheral blood, taken in a trial of Ad26.COV2.S vaccine versus placebo. These receptors were taken from a person aged 18-60 years who received the Ad26.COV2.S COVID-19 vaccine or a placebo. Each CDR3 is given with its conserved first and last residue. Fields, in order: clone size, D gene, V gene, J gene, CDR3 protein, CDR3 DNA. The D gene is left open where the match is weak. The listing skips clone size in some rows; elsewhere it reads once, few, many or a size class.

once	-	TRBV9	TRBJ1-3	CASSVGQTRTSGNTIYF	TGTGCCAGCAGCGTAGGGCAAACTCGGACCTCTGGAAACACCATATATTTT
-	TRBD1	TRBV7-9	TRBJ2-3	CASSSGTGGVRDTQYF	TGTGCCAGCAGCAGCGGGACAGGGGGCGTCCGTGATACGCAGTATTTT
-	TRBD2	TRBV7-8	TRBJ2-7	CASSLVRGLAGPPYEQYF	TGTGCCAGCAGCTTAGTGAGGGGGCTAGCGGGACCCCCCTACGAGCAGTACTTC
-	-	TRBV7-2	TRBJ1-5	CASSQNIFQPQHF	TGTGCCAGCAGCCAGAACATTTTCCAGCCCCAGCATTTT
-	-	TRBV7-6	TRBJ2-7	CASSPRLGTNEQYF	TGTGCCAGCAGCCCGCGACTAGGAACGAACGAGCAGTACTTC
-	TRBD1	TRBV5-6	TRBJ2-7	CASSLAGTGKYEQYF	TGTGCCAGCAGCTTGGCCGGGACAGGAAAGTACGAGCAGTACTTC
-	TRBD1	TRBV18	TRBJ1-5	CASSPNRGHQPQHF	TGTGCCAGCTCACCAAACAGGGGCCATCAGCCCCAGCATTTT
-	TRBD1	TRBV19	TRBJ2-7	CASRTTGTAYEQYF	TGTGCCAGTAGAACAACCGGGACAGCCTACGAGCAGTACTTC
-	-	TRBV2	TRBJ2-1	CASSDSSPEQFF	TGTGCCAGCAGTGATTCAAGCCCCGAGCAGTTCTTC
-	TRBD1	TRBV9	TRBJ2-7	CASSPYDRVSSYEQYF	TGTGCCAGCAGCCCGTACGACAGGGTCAGCTCCTACGAGCAGTACTTC
once	-	TRBV5-1	TRBJ2-6	CASSLADFSGANVLTF	TGCGCCAGCAGCTTGGCCGACTTCTCTGGGGCCAACGTCCTGACTTTC
-	-	TRBV2	TRBJ2-1	CASSAKGQPYNEQFF	TGTGCCAGCAGCGCAAAAGGGCAGCCCTACAATGAGCAGTTCTTC
-	-	TRBV5-6	TRBJ1-5	CASSLAGEGSKPQHF	TGTGCCAGCAGCTTGGCCGGGGAGGGCAGCAAGCCCCAGCATTTT
-	-	TRBV5-1	TRBJ1-6	CASSLRVDNSPLHF	TGCGCCAGCAGCCTCAGGGTCGATAATTCACCCCTCCACTTT
-	-	TRBV9	TRBJ2-5	CASSVGGRVQETQYF	TGTGCCAGCAGCGTAGGAGGAAGGGTGCAAGAGACCCAGTACTTC
-	TRBD2	TRBV7-2	TRBJ2-1	CASSPILAGGLNEQFF	TGTGCCAGCAGCCCCATACTAGCGGGAGGATTGAATGAGCAGTTCTTC
-	TRBD1	TRBV6-2/TRBV6-3	TRBJ1-2	CASSYSEDHRGFYGYTF	TGTGCCAGCAGTTACTCGGAAGATCACAGGGGATTCTATGGCTACACCTTC
-	TRBD2	TRBV7-3	TRBJ2-5	CASSLNGGSLAGQETQYF	TGTGCCAGCAGCTTAAACGGGGGGTCGCTAGCGGGGCAAGAGACCCAGTACTTC
-	TRBD1	TRBV12-3/TRBV12-4	TRBJ2-7	CASSLRGLEQYF	TGTGCCAGCAGTTTAAGGGGGCTAGAGCAGTACTTC
-	-	TRBV20-1	TRBJ2-7	CSAQSYEQYF	TGCAGTGCCCAGAGCTACGAGCAGTACTTC
once	-	TRBV3-1/TRBV3-2	TRBJ2-3	CASSLWRDGTDTQYF	TGTGCCAGCAGTCTCTGGCGGGATGGCACAGATACGCAGTATTTT
-	-	TRBV4-3	TRBJ2-1	CASSQDDFLLGTWSSSYNEQFF	TGCGCCAGCAGCCAAGATGACTTTCTCTTGGGAACTTGGTCTTCCTCCTACAATGAGCAGTTCTTC
-	-	TRBV20-1	TRBJ2-7	CSARDSYEQYF	TGCAGTGCTAGAGACAGCTACGAGCAGTACTTC
once	-	TRBV11-1	TRBJ1-1	CASSYNSEMNTEAFF	TGTGCCAGCAGTTATAACAGCGAGATGAACACTGAAGCTTTCTTT